The clone carrying this TCR beta chain was detected ten times or more. Its antigen remains unidentified. The V end was cut by 3 bases, the J end by 0 bases, with 17 bases between. Germline V lookup: CDR1 DFQATT, CDR2 SNEGSKA (reference sequence). The CDR3 sequence is 16 residues long. This sample is part of a study of spatial heterogeneity in lung cancer. Overall study context: As counted in raw reads, each unique TCR and UMI combination appeared more than ten times on average. Points from the study as a whole: More often at tumor resection than at routine follow-up, ubiquitous expanded tumor TCRs were detected in the blood.

TCRdb used MiXCR to reprocess the 5' RACE reads, holding one entry per CDR3 protein. The sample has about 120,000 distinct CDR3 sequences; about 12% are singletons. The time point here: blood at routine non-recurrence follow-up after resection. Sequencing covered unsorted whole RNA taken from tumor, nontumor lung or frozen PBMC. V usage is TRBV20-1 and J usage is TRBJ1-1; a possible D gene is TRBD1 (6 bases). The source was PBMCs, collected at follow-up. The TCR sequence derives from a male donor with early-stage non-small cell lung cancer. The CDR3 region is CSARSRGRTLNTEAFF. DNA for the CDR3: TGCAGTGCTAGGAGCAGGGGACGAACCTTGAACACTGAAGCTTTCTTT.